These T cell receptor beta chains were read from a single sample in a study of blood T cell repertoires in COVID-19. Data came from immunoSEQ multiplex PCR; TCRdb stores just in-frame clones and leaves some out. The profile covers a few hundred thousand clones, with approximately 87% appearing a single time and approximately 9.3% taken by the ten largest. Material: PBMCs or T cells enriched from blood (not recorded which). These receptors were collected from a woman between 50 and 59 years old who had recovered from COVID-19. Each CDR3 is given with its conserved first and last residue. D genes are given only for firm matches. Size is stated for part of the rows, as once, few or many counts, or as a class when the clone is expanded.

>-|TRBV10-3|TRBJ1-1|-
CAIRSGSTEAFF
TGTGCCATCAGGAGCGGTAGCACTGAAGCTTTCTTT
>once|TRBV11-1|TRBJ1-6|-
CASSLVSRVGNSPLHF
TGTGCCAGCAGCTTAGTTTCCAGGGTAGGTAATTCACCCCTCCACTTT
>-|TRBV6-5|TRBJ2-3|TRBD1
CASRDRQGPTDTQYF
TGTGCCAGCAGGGATAGACAGGGTCCGACAGATACGCAGTATTTT
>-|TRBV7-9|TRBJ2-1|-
CASSSFRAQEQFF
TGTGCCAGCAGCTCATTCAGGGCCCAGGAGCAGTTCTTC
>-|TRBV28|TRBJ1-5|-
CASSLLAGTINQPQHF
TGTGCCAGCAGTTTATTGGCCGGGACAATCAATCAGCCCCAGCATTTT
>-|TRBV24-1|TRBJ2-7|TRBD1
CATSDRQGDRAGHFYEQYF
TGTGCCACCAGTGATCGTCAAGGGGACAGGGCTGGGCATTTCTACGAGCAGTACTTC
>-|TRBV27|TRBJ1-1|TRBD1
CASSRTGGLLNTEAFF
TGTGCCAGCAGTAGAACAGGGGGACTTTTGAACACTGAAGCTTTCTTT
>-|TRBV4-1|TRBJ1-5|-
CASSQARVDQPQHF
TGCGCCAGCAGCCAAGCCAGGGTAGATCAGCCCCAGCATTTT
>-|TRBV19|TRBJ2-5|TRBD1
CASSPGTGNVETQYF
TGTGCCAGTAGTCCCGGGACAGGGAATGTAGAGACCCAGTACTTC
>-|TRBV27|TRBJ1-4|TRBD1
CASSQDRVLGKLFF
TGTGCCAGCAGCCAGGACAGGGTCTTAGGAAAACTGTTTTTT
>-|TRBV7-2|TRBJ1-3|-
CASSLLKGLGNTIYF
TGTGCCAGCAGCTTACTGAAGGGGCTGGGAAACACCATATATTTT
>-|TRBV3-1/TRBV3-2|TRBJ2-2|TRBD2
CASSPITGLAGGSTGELFF
TGTGCCAGCAGCCCTATAACGGGACTAGCGGGGGGTTCCACTGGGGAGCTGTTTTTT
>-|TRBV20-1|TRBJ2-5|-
CSASLPSNFAETQYF
TGCAGTGCTAGTCTTCCTAGTAATTTTGCGGAGACCCAGTACTTC
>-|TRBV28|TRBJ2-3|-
CASSSGRPPSTDTQYF
TGTGCCAGCAGTTCTGGGAGGCCCCCTAGCACAGATACGCAGTATTTT
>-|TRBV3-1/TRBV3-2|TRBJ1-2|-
CASSLTGSRDYGYTF
TGTGCCAGCAGCCTGACAGGTTCTCGCGACTATGGCTACACCTTC
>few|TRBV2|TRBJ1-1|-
CASRRQLMNTEAFF
TGTGCCAGCAGAAGACAGTTGATGAACACTGAAGCTTTCTTT
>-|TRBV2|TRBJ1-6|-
CASSAQGGDHNSPLHF
TGTGCCAGCAGCGCACAGGGAGGGGACCATAATTCACCCCTCCACTTT
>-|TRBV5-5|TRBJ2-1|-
CASSLLGGRTYNEQFF
TGTGCCAGCAGCTTGCTCGGGGGACGGACCTACAATGAGCAGTTCTTC
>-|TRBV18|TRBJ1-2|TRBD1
CASRRGNGYTF
TGTGCCAGCCGCAGGGGGAATGGCTACACCTTC
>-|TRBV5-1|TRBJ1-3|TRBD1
CASSPGQGGNTIYF
TGCGCCAGCAGCCCGGGACAGGGGGGTAACACCATATATTTT
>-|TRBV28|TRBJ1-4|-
CASSLGRVEKLFF
TGTGCCAGCAGTTTAGGCAGGGTCGAAAAACTGTTTTTT
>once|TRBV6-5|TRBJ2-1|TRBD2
CASIPGGGPINEQFF
TGTGCCAGCATCCCGGGAGGGGGGCCCATCAATGAGCAGTTCTTC
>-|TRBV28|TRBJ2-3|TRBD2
CASRTGGYTQYF
TGTGCCAGCAGGACCGGGGGGTATACGCAGTATTTT
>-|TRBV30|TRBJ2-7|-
CAGRGRSSYEQYF
TGTGCCGGTCGAGGGAGAAGCTCCTACGAGCAGTACTTC
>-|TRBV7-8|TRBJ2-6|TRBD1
CASSLVRQGRPGANVLTF
TGTGCCAGCAGCTTAGTCCGACAGGGGCGGCCTGGGGCCAACGTCCTGACTTTC
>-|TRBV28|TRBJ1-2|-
CASTPGGGYGYTF
TGTGCCAGCACCCCCGGCGGGGGCTATGGCTACACCTTC
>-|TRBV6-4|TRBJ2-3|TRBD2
CASSLTSGGTDTQYF
TGTGCCAGCAGCCTCACTAGCGGGGGCACAGATACGCAGTATTTT
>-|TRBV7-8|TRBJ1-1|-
CASSLEWTLNTEAFF
TGTGCCAGCAGCTTAGAATGGACTTTGAACACTGAAGCTTTCTTT
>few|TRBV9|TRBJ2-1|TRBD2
CASSVGRTSYNEQFF
TGTGCCAGCAGCGTAGGTAGGACTAGCTACAATGAGCAGTTCTTC
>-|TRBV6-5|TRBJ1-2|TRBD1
CASGSQGARGYTF
TGTGCCAGCGGGAGCCAGGGGGCTCGAGGCTACACCTTC
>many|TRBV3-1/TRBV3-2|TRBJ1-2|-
CASRPSEGSYTF
TGTGCCAGCAGGCCTTCGGAGGGCAGCTACACCTTC
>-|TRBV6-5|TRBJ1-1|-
CASSSRPDTEAFF
TGTGCCAGCAGTTCCAGGCCCGACACTGAAGCTTTCTTT
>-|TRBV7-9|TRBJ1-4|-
CASSFSAGREKLFF
TGTGCCAGCAGCTTCTCGGCAGGGCGTGAAAAACTGTTTTTT
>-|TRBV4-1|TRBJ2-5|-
CASSLHLSGTGYQETQYF
TGCGCCAGCAGCCTGCACCTCTCGGGGACTGGATACCAAGAGACCCAGTACTTC
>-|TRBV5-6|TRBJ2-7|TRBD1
CASSTTGGAYEQYF
TGTGCCAGCAGTACGACAGGGGGGGCCTACGAGCAGTACTTC
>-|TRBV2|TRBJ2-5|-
CASSDWEWGETQYF
TGTGCCAGCAGTGATTGGGAGTGGGGAGAGACCCAGTACTTC
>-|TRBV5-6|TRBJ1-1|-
CASSRQGVRTEAFF
TGTGCCAGCAGCCGGCAAGGGGTGAGGACTGAAGCTTTCTTT
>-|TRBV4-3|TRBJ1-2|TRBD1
CASSQYRGPGYGYTF
TGCGCCAGCAGCCAGTATAGGGGGCCTGGGTATGGCTACACCTTC
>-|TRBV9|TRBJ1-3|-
CASSVGTGMGSGNTIYF
TGTGCCAGCAGCGTAGGAACAGGGATGGGCTCTGGAAACACCATATATTTT
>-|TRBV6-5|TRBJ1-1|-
CASSYPRLDGAEAFF
TGTGCCAGCAGTTACCCCCGTCTGGACGGGGCTGAAGCTTTCTTT
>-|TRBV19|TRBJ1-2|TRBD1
CASRGAQGAAGYTF
TGTGCCAGCCGGGGGGCCCAGGGGGCGGCTGGCTACACCTTC
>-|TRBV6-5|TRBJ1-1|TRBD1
CASSLTGGNTEAFF
TGTGCCAGCAGTCTGACAGGGGGCAACACTGAAGCTTTCTTT
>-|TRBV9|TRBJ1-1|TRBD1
CASSLGTDTEAFF
TGTGCCAGCAGCCTGGGGACAGACACTGAAGCTTTCTTT
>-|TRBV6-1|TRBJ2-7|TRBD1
CASSDPGQDYEQYF
TGTGCCAGCAGTGATCCGGGACAGGATTACGAGCAGTACTTC
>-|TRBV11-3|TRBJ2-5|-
CAQSPPGTQYF
TGTGCCCAATCTCCCCCCGGGACCCAGTACTTC
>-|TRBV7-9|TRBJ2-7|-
CASSSPGTYEQYF
TGTGCCAGCAGCTCACCGGGAACCTACGAGCAGTACTTC
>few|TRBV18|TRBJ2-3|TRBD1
CASPPDRASSPDTQYF
TGTGCCAGCCCACCTGACAGGGCATCCTCGCCAGATACGCAGTATTTT
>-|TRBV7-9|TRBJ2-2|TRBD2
CASSPRLAGGPGELFF
TGTGCCAGCAGCCCGAGACTAGCGGGGGGCCCCGGGGAGCTGTTTTTT
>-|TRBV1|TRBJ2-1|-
CTSSPLSGGVFWVF
TGCACCAGCAGCCCCCTTAGCGGGGGGGTTTTCTGGGTCTTC
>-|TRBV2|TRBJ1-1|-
CASEQNTEAFF
TGTGCCAGCGAGCAGAACACTGAAGCTTTCTTT
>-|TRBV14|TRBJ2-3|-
CASSQLQSPDTQYF
TGTGCCAGCAGCCAACTCCAGTCCCCAGATACGCAGTATTTT
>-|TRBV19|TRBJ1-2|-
CASSISGSIGGYTF
TGTGCCAGTAGTATCTCAGGCTCAATAGGAGGCTACACCTTC
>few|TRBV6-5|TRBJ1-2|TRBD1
CASSYRPTGAYGYTF
TGTGCCAGCAGTTACCGTCCGACAGGGGCATATGGCTACACCTTC
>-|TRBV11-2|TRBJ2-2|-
CASSFAGANTGELFF
TGTGCCAGCAGCTTCGCCGGGGCGAACACCGGGGAGCTGTTTTTT
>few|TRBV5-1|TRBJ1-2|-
CASSSQGDRYTF
TGCGCCAGCAGCTCCCAAGGGGATCGCTACACCTTC